This TCR beta chain is from a study of T cell repertoires in cytomegalovirus infection. About this clonotype: Its antigen is undetermined.

TCRdb reanalysed the reads using MiXCR and keeps one entry per CDR3 protein. Of about 450,000 distinct CDR3 sequences listed, roughly 30% are singletons. Study-level points and caveats: Cumulative public TCR beta family frequency identified carriers of CMV plus the relevant HLA. Clonotype analysis showed dominance of the ex vivo response by HLA-C-restricted CMV-specific TCR beta clonotypes.

The CDR3 totals 15 residues. The V gene lost 0 bases and the J gene lost 4 bases, with 10 bases spanning the gap. Per germline, CDR1 SGHAT and CDR2 FQNNGV. This chain joins TRBV11-2 and TRBJ2-1, with D possibly called TRBD1 or TRBD2 (6 bases each). This receptor was identified in a human donor in good health (CMV status not recorded). Some clones in this sample may be carry-over from other donors' samples. The source material was PBMCs. CDR3 residues: CASSLEGGTYNEQFF. CDR3 sequence (DNA): TGTGCCAGCAGCTTAGAAGGGGGGACTTACAATGAGCAGTTCTTC.